The rows below give T cell receptor beta chains drawn from one sample of a study of response to subunit inactivated influenza vaccine. TCRdb itself ran the RT-PCR reads through MiXCR, one entry per CDR3 protein. The table records around 150,000 distinct CDR3 sequences, roughly 11% of them present only once. Specimen: non-naive T cells sorted from PBMCs, collected roughly 47 days after vaccination. The receptors were gathered from a man aged 50-59 years who received an inactivated influenza vaccine. The CDR3 runs from the conserved cysteine through the conserved F or W. The order of the fields is V gene, D gene, clone size, J gene, CDR3 DNA, CDR3 protein. A D gene is named only where the DNA matches it firmly. A clone size is listed for some rows: how often the clone was seen (once, few, many), or a class if it is expanded.

TRBV5-1	.	many	TRBJ2-3	TGCGCCAGCAGCTTGGCAGGTGATACGCAGTATTTT	CASSLAGDTQYF
TRBV4-3	TRBD2	few	TRBJ2-1	TGCGCCAGCAGCCGCCGCGGGGGGGATGAGCAGTTCTTC	CASSRRGGDEQFF
TRBV3-1	.	few	TRBJ2-7	TGTGCCAGCAGCCAATCGAGGGCTCGGGAGCAGTACTTC	CASSQSRAREQYF
TRBV27	.	few	TRBJ2-5	TGTGCCAGCAGTTTGACAGCTAGCGTCCAGCTCCGAGAGACCCAGTACTTC	CASSLTASVQLRETQYF
TRBV19	.	few	TRBJ1-5	TGTGCCAGTAGTATAGCTGGGGGTAGCAATCAGCCCCAGCATTTT	CASSIAGGSNQPQHF
TRBV7-8	.	many	TRBJ2-7	TGTGCCAGCAGCGACCTACAGTGGGACTCCTACGAGCAGTACTTC	CASSDLQWDSYEQYF
TRBV6-6	TRBD2	.	TRBJ2-7	TGTGCCAGCAGAGTTGGGGGGGACGAGCAGTACTTC	CASRVGGDEQYF
TRBV25-1	.	.	TRBJ2-4	TGTGCCAGCAGTGAGACACATTCAGCCAAAAACATTCAGTACTTC	CASSETHSAKNIQYF
TRBV12-3/TRBV12-4	.	.	TRBJ2-6	TGTGCCAGCATTGTAGGAGGCCGGCGACTCTCTGGGGCCAACGTCCTGACTTTC	CASIVGGRRLSGANVLTF
TRBV10-3	.	many	TRBJ1-2	TGTGCCTTATCCGGGCCGACCTTTTATGGCTACACCTTC	CALSGPTFYGYTF
TRBV7-2	TRBD1	.	TRBJ1-4	TGTGCCAGCAGCTTAGCCCCGACAGGGAGCGAAAAACTGTTTTTT	CASSLAPTGSEKLFF
TRBV4-3	TRBD2	.	TRBJ2-5	TGCGCCAGCAGCCAAGAACGGGGGGGGCTGGGCGTTCGGGAGACCCAGTACTTC	CASSQERGGLGVRETQYF
TRBV7-9	TRBD2	few	TRBJ2-3	TGTGCCAGCAGTTGGACTAGCGGGAGGGCCTTAGATACGCAGTATTTT	CASSWTSGRALDTQYF
TRBV5-1	TRBD1	few	TRBJ2-3	TGCGCCAGCAGCTTTGACAGGGGGGGTGAAGATACGCAGTATTTT	CASSFDRGGEDTQYF
TRBV11-2	.	.	TRBJ1-5	TGTGCCAGCAGCTCGCGAGAGGGGCGTCAGCCCCAGCATTTT	CASSSREGRQPQHF
TRBV6-2/TRBV6-3	TRBD1	.	TRBJ2-5	TGTGCCAGCAGCCGGACAGGGGAGACCCAGTACTTC	CASSRTGETQYF
TRBV7-2	.	many	TRBJ2-3	TGTGCCAGCAGCTTAGAAGGGAGGTGGAGAGATACGCAGTATTTT	CASSLEGRWRDTQYF
TRBV5-4	.	.	TRBJ2-5	TGTGCCAGCAGCTTGGAGAAGAGGGGGACCCAGTACTTC	CASSLEKRGTQYF
TRBV5-8	TRBD2	.	TRBJ2-2	TGTGCCATCAGCCCCGCGCCGGGGGGATTGTCCGGGGAGCTGTTTTTT	CAISPAPGGLSGELFF
TRBV7-9	TRBD2	.	TRBJ2-3	TGTGCCAGCAGCCCGCGGGGGGCTAGCACAGATACGCAGTATTTT	CASSPRGASTDTQYF
TRBV7-9	TRBD2	.	TRBJ2-3	TGTGCCAGCACCTTTAGCGGGAGCGCAGATACGCAGTATTTT	CASTFSGSADTQYF
TRBV6-1	.	.	TRBJ1-6	TGTGCCAGCAGCCCTCAGGGTCGACATTCACCCCTCCACTTT	CASSPQGRHSPLHF
TRBV3-1	TRBD1	.	TRBJ1-2	TGTGCCAGCAGCCACGAAGCCGGGACAGGGAGCTATGGCTACACCTTC	CASSHEAGTGSYGYTF
TRBV6-5	TRBD1	many	TRBJ2-1	TGTGCCAGCAGTTACAGGGGGCTGGACAATGAGCAGTTCTTC	CASSYRGLDNEQFF
TRBV4-2	TRBD1	few	TRBJ2-1	TGTGCCAGCAGCCAAGATAGAGGGACAGGGGGCAGTGAGCAGTTCTTC	CASSQDRGTGGSEQFF
TRBV29-1	TRBD1	.	TRBJ1-1	TGCAGCGCCCTAGGACAGGCGAACACTGAAGCTTTCTTT	CSALGQANTEAFF
TRBV5-1	TRBD2	many	TRBJ2-3	TGCGCCAGCAGCTCAATTAGCGGGGGGGGGACAGATACGCAGTATTTT	CASSSISGGGTDTQYF
TRBV12-3/TRBV12-4	.	few	TRBJ2-1	TGTGCCAGCAGTTCAGGGTTTGCGCCTCGTGAGCAGTTCTTC	CASSSGFAPREQFF
TRBV6-2/TRBV6-3	TRBD1	many	TRBJ2-7	TGTGCCAGCTTCGGGACAGGGAGCACCTACGAGCAGTACTTC	CASFGTGSTYEQYF
TRBV4-1	TRBD1	many	TRBJ1-5	TGCGCCAGCAGCCAAGACCCAGGGGGTGGCAATCAGCCCCAGCATTTT	CASSQDPGGGNQPQHF
TRBV9	TRBD1	.	TRBJ2-3	TGTGCCAGCAGCACCCGACAGGGGGCATCGGGAGATACGCAGTATTTT	CASSTRQGASGDTQYF
TRBV6-2/TRBV6-3	TRBD1	few	TRBJ1-2	TGTGCCAGCAGACGATACTCCGGGACAGCGTTTTATGGCTACACCTTC	CASRRYSGTAFYGYTF
TRBV6-2/TRBV6-3	TRBD2	.	TRBJ2-4	TGTGCCAGCAGTTACCTAGCGGGCAAAAACATTCAGTACTTC	CASSYLAGKNIQYF
TRBV24-1	TRBD2	.	TRBJ2-3	TGTGCCACCAGTGGACTAGCTGCAGAAACGCAGTATTTT	CATSGLAAETQYF
TRBV7-2	TRBD2	.	TRBJ2-7	TGTGCCAGCAGCTTAGGGCGGGGGGAAACCTACGAGCAGTACTTC	CASSLGRGETYEQYF
TRBV6-2/TRBV6-3	.	.	TRBJ1-1	TGTGCCAGCAGTTACGGGGAGAACACTGAAGCTTTCTTT	CASSYGENTEAFF
TRBV20-1	.	many	TRBJ2-1	TGCAGTGCTAGAGATTCACGGCGGGTCGGAGAGCAGTTCTTC	CSARDSRRVGEQFF
TRBV7-2	.	.	TRBJ1-5	TGTGCCAGCAGCCAAACGGGGGCCCAGCCCCAGCATTTT	CASSQTGAQPQHF
TRBV28	.	few	TRBJ2-3	TGTGCCAGCTCACCCCTAGCGATTAGCACAGATACGCAGTATTTT	CASSPLAISTDTQYF
TRBV7-8	TRBD2	.	TRBJ2-1	TGTGCCAGCAGCCCAGATAGCGGGGGGGCTAGCTCCTACAATGAGCAGTTCTTC	CASSPDSGGASSYNEQFF
TRBV7-3	TRBD2	.	TRBJ2-5	TGTGCCAGCAGCTCCCCTCGGCGGGAGGGCCTGGGGGAGACCCAGTACTTC	CASSSPRREGLGETQYF
TRBV7-8	TRBD1	many	TRBJ1-5	TGTGCCAGCAGCCAGGACAGGGGGCATCAGCCCCAGCATTTT	CASSQDRGHQPQHF
TRBV2	TRBD1	many	TRBJ2-1	TGTGCCAGCAGTGACTGGGACAGAAGAAATGAGCAGTTCTTC	CASSDWDRRNEQFF
TRBV9	.	many	TRBJ1-1	TGTGCCAGCAGCGCAGGACCCATGAACACTGAAGCTTTCTTT	CASSAGPMNTEAFF
TRBV20-1	TRBD2	many	TRBJ2-3	TGCAGTGCTGAAACCGGGACTAGCATGGATACGCAGTATTTT	CSAETGTSMDTQYF
TRBV29-1	.	many	TRBJ1-2	TGCAGCGCCCTAGCGGGGGCGGGCTATGGCTACACCTTC	CSALAGAGYGYTF
TRBV7-8	.	.	TRBJ2-1	TGTGCCAGCAGCCTCGACAGGTCCAATGAGCAGTTCTTC	CASSLDRSNEQFF
TRBV20-1	TRBD1	.	TRBJ1-6	TGCAGTGCTGATACAGGGGGCAGTAATTCACCCCTCCACTTT	CSADTGGSNSPLHF
TRBV9	.	few	TRBJ1-3	TGTGCCAGCAGCGTAGTCCCCGTGCGGAGCTCTGGAAACACCATATATTTT	CASSVVPVRSSGNTIYF
TRBV6-2/TRBV6-3	.	few	TRBJ2-7	TGTGCCAGCAGTTTACCCCTCGACAGGACGACAGACTACGAGCAGTACTTC	CASSLPLDRTTDYEQYF
TRBV20-1	TRBD1	.	TRBJ2-4	TGCAGAAAAGGACAGGCGGATAAAAACATTCAGTACTTC	CRKGQADKNIQYF
TRBV5-1	.	many	TRBJ2-1	TGCGCCAGCAGCTTGGAAGCGGCCTCCTACAATGAGCAGTTCTTC	CASSLEAASYNEQFF
TRBV4-1	.	many	TRBJ2-1	TGCGCCAGCAGCCTTCAGGGGTATTTGGTCGATGAGCAGTTCTTC	CASSLQGYLVDEQFF
TRBV18	.	.	TRBJ2-7	TGTGCCAGCTCACCAACAGGGTATCCTCCAACCTACGAGCAGTACTTC	CASSPTGYPPTYEQYF
TRBV20-1	TRBD2	few	TRBJ2-1	TGCAGTGCCAAGGCGGGAGGGATAAATGAGCAGTTCTTC	CSAKAGGINEQFF
TRBV7-9	.	.	TRBJ2-3	TGTGCCAGCAGCTGGGGAGGAGGAGACACAGATACGCAGTATTTT	CASSWGGGDTDTQYF
TRBV5-5	.	few	TRBJ1-5	TGTGCCAGCAGCAGCAGGGGCAATCAGCCCCAGCATTTT	CASSSRGNQPQHF